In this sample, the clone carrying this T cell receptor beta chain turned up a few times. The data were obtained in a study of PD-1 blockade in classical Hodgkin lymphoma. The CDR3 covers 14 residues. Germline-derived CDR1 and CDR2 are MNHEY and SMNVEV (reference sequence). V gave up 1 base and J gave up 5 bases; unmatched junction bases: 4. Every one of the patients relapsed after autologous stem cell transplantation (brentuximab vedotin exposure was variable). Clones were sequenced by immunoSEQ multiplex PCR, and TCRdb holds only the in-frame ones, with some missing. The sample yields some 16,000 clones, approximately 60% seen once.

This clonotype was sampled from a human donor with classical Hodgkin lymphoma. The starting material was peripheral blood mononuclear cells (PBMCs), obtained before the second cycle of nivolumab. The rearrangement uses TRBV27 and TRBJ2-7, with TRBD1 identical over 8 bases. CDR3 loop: CASSLLDRVHEQYF. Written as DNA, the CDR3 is TGTGCCAGCAGTTTATTGGACAGGGTCCACGAGCAGTACTTC.